One and the same sample provided the 16 T cell receptor beta chains below, sequenced in a study of shared clonotypes between healthy human individuals. Profiling relied on immunoSEQ multiplex PCR, and the TCRdb table lists in-frame clones only, not all of them. Here the sample spans 450,000 to 600,000 clones, about four fifths being singletons. The sequenced material came from PBMCs. The source of these receptors is a middle-aged woman in good health. Some clones in this sample may be carry-over from other donors' samples.

The chain joins TRBV5-1 to TRBJ2-7, with 8 bases matching TRBD1. There are 15 residues in the CDR3. Germline CDR1 SGHRS, CDR2 YFSETQ. The V segment lost 4 bases and the J segment 1 base; nucleotides outside the gene matches: 7. The CDR3 DNA sequence: TGCGCCAGCAGCCTCCCGGGGACAGGTTCCTACGAGCAGTACTTC. Translated, it gives CASSLPGTGSYEQYF.

Notes on this clone: This sample includes further DNA sequences coding for the same CDR3. The chain uses TRBV6-4 and TRBJ2-3; 10 nucleotides line up with TRBD2. The CDR3 has 15 amino acids. Per germline, CDR1 MRHNA and CDR2 SNTAGT. The V gene end was trimmed by 3 bases and the J gene end by 1 base; junction bases not matched to a gene: 1. The CDR3 loop reads CASSEGTSGTDTQYF. DNA of the CDR3: TGTGCCAGCAGTGAAGGGACTAGCGGCACAGATACGCAGTATTTT.

The rearrangement joins TRBV29-1 to TRBJ2-5; D gene uncertain. The end of the DNA fits TRBJ2-7 better, so the J call may be wrong. Germline V lookup: CDR1 SQVTM, CDR2 ANQGSEA. This CDR3 is 11 amino acids long. The CDR3 bases are TGCAGCGTTGAAAACAGCTACGAGCAGTACTTC. Amino acid sequence: CSVENSYEQYF.

This clone was found many times. The sample has other DNA sequences that encode this CDR3 too. The V call is TRBV4-3, the J call TRBJ2-1; TRBD2 aligns across 10 bases. Losses at the gene ends were 1 base for V and 6 bases for J; bases not matched to a gene: 3. The germline CDR1 and CDR2 sequences are LGHNA and YSLEER. This CDR3 contains 15 residues. The CDR3 DNA reads as TGCGCCAGCAGCCAAGGTCTAGCGGGAGTCAATGAGCAGTTCTTC. It specifies CASSQGLAGVNEQFF.

The chain has TRBV14 and TRBJ2-2; 12 bases fit TRBD1. CDR3 length: 15 amino acids. Looked up from germline, CDR1 is SGHDN and CDR2 is FVKESK. With V trimmed by 6 bases and J by 6 bases, 5 bases remained unmatched. CDR3 residues: CASSRDRGRAGELFF. CDR3 bases: TGTGCCAGCAGTAGGGACAGGGGGCGCGCCGGGGAGCTGTTTTTT.

About this clone: This same CDR3 is encoded by further DNA sequences in the sample. This CDR3 reads CAISELNTEAFF. The CDR3 nucleotides read TGTGCCATCAGTGAGCTGAACACTGAAGCTTTCTTT. This chain uses TRBV10-3 with TRBJ1-1; no definite D call. The CDR3 runs 12 residues. The V end was cut by 2 bases, the J end by 0 bases, with 1 base between. Germline CDR1 is ENHRY and CDR2 is SYGVKD.

The chain joins TRBV10-2 to TRBJ1-2; the match to TRBD1 covers 10 bases. This CDR3 has 13 residues. V shed 7 bases, J shed 10 bases, and the junction held 9 bases outside the gene matches. Germline CDR1 WSHSY, CDR2 SAAADI. CDR3 loop: CASTSDRGSLYTF. In nucleotides, the CDR3 is TGCGCCAGCACTTCGGACAGGGGGAGCCTCTACACCTTC.

The chain is built from TRBV2 and TRBJ2-2; D ambiguous. Trimming left V 6 bases short and J 4 bases short, with 12 bases between. Germline V gene lookup returns CDR1 SNHLY and CDR2 FYNNEI. This CDR3 has 14 residues. The CDR3 DNA reads TGTGCCAGCAGGGCCGCCAGGACCACCGGGGAGCTGTTTTTT. Protein sequence: CASRAARTTGELFF.

Only one count was recorded for this clone. The gene calls are TRBV6-1 and TRBJ2-3; TRBD2 is a possible D gene (6 bases). CDR1 and CDR2 (germline): MNHNS, SASEGT. CDR3 length: 15 residues. V was shortened by 1 base and J by 2 bases, with 10 bases between the two germline ends. The CDR3, as DNA: TGTGCCAGCAGTGAAGAGCGGGCCCACACAGATACGCAGTATTTT. It yields the protein CASSEERAHTDTQYF.

The CDR3 loop is CARSSLRTDTQYF. The CDR3 DNA reads as TGTGCCAGGAGTTCACTGCGCACAGATACGCAGTATTTT. The chain has TRBV19 and TRBJ2-3; D gene unclear. The CDR3 runs to 13 residues. The germline V gene encodes CDR1 LNHDA and CDR2 SQIVND (reference sequence). Between the trimmed V and J ends, which lost 9 bases and 1 base, there was a span of 11 bases.

The chain has TRBV28 and TRBJ1-5; no clear D. Trimming left V 6 bases short and J 2 bases short, with 5 bases between. Looked up from germline, CDR1 is MDHEN and CDR2 is SYDVKM. CDR3 length: 12 amino acids. CDR3 DNA sequence: TGTGCCAGCAGAGACGGCAATCAGCCCCAGCATTTT. Protein sequence: CASRDGNQPQHF.

This rearrangement joins TRBV4-3 to TRBJ1-2, with D tentatively TRBD1 (5 bases). Looked up from germline, CDR1 is LGHNA and CDR2 is YSLEER. There are 15 residues in the CDR3. Trimming cost V 3 bases and J 4 bases, with 15 bases left between them. The CDR3, as DNA: TGCGCCAGCAGCCAGGGAGGGGAGCCGGGCTATGGCTACACCTTC. Its protein is CASSQGGEPGYGYTF.

By proportion, this clone is medium-sized. This chain links TRBV28 with TRBJ1-2, with unresolved D. From germline, CDR1 is MDHEN and CDR2 SYDVKM. This CDR3 is built from 14 residues. Trimming removed 4 bases at V and 1 base at J, with 10 bases between. The CDR3 is CASSSSPLNYGYTF. CDR3 sequence (DNA): TGTGCCAGCAGTTCTTCCCCTCTTAACTATGGCTACACCTTC.

This clone came up a few times. Additional DNA sequences in this sample encode the identical CDR3. The rearrangement joins TRBV5-4 to TRBJ2-1; 8 positions match TRBD2. J was trimmed by 4 bases and V by 2 bases; bases with no gene match: 5. Germline V gene sequence: CDR1 SGHNT, CDR2 YYREEE (reference sequence). The length of the CDR3 is 15 residues. This chain's CDR3 is CASSLGSGSYNEQFF. In nucleotides, the CDR3 is TGTGCCAGCAGCTTAGGCAGCGGGAGTTACAATGAGCAGTTCTTC.

The rearrangement links TRBV28 to TRBJ2-3; 7 bases line up with TRBD1. The V segment lost 4 bases and the J segment 1 base; nucleotides outside the gene matches: 8. Germline V gene lookup returns CDR1 MDHEN and CDR2 SYDVKM. The CDR3 is made up of 16 amino acids. The CDR3 DNA is TGTGCCAGCAGTTCCCGACAGGGTAGAGGCACAGATACGCAGTATTTT. Protein: CASSSRQGRGTDTQYF. The full variable domain, with the rest looked up from reference TRBV28 and TRBJ2-3, is DVKVTQSSRYLVKRTGEKVFLECVQDMDHENMFWYRQDPGLGLRLIYFSYDVKMKEKGDIPEGYSVSREKKERFSLILESASTNQTSMYLCASSSRQGRGTDTQYFGPGTRLTVL.

The chain employs TRBV19 and TRBJ1-5; 7 bases fit TRBD1. The CDR3 runs 13 residues. Germline V gene lookup returns CDR1 LNHDA and CDR2 SQIVND (reference sequence). The V gene end was trimmed by 3 bases and the J gene end by 7 bases; junction bases not matched to a gene: 3. The CDR3 sequence is CASSMGQFQPQHF. The CDR3 nucleotides are TGTGCCAGTAGTATGGGACAGTTCCAGCCCCAGCATTTT.